This TCR beta chain came from a study of T-cell reconstitution after alpha-beta-depleted transplantation in children. Study-wide results and caveats: Diversity and T-cell counts at one year after transplant derived mostly from new T cells.

The CDR3 contains 14 residues. Trimming removed 1 base from V and 5 bases from J; junction bases left unmatched: 5. CDR1 is SGHRS, CDR2 YFSETQ, per germline. Using unique molecular identifiers, the investigators prepared the TCRbeta library. TCRdb re-analysed the PCR reads in MiXCR, keeping a single row per CDR3 protein. The sample has 55,000 to 70,000 distinct CDR3 sequences, approximately 11% seen once. This clonotype was observed many times. Its specificity is not known. This TCR was sampled from a boy younger than 18 with acute myeloid leukemia, due to receive a stem cell transplant. The specimen comprised PBMCs, sampled before TCRalphabeta/CD19-depleted stem cell transplant. The rearrangement uses TRBV5-1 and TRBJ1-1; TRBD1 agrees at 7 bases. The CDR3 is CASSLTGADTEAFF. The CDR3 region has the DNA TGCGCCAGCAGCTTGACAGGGGCGGATACTGAAGCTTTCTTT.